These 28 T cell receptor beta chains were sequenced from one sample in a study of beta chain features in type 1 diabetes (dated by TCRdb to 2017 to 2018). Their cognate antigens are unknown. Receptor amplification or capture employed the immunoSEQ multiplex PCR assay. The High Capacity cDNA Reverse Transcription Kit was used to reverse transcribe all of the isolated RNA, meaning that expressed TCRB transcripts were what got sequenced. This is the immuneACCESS table as TCRdb keeps it, with only in-frame sequences that have V and J called. A part of the clones is gone; compared with another copy, unresolved V genes explain less than half, and the rest is unexplained. This sample gives 680,000 or so clones in total; 10% to 15% of them show up just once. The ten largest clones capture less than 0.025% of the sample. Beyond this particular receptor, the publication reports: A moderate but significant shortening of TCRB CDR3 length was observed in type 1 diabetes patients in all four CD4+ subsets.

Sample: naive CD4+ T cells from blood. What the cell subset or site label conveys for this sample: true naive CD4+ T cells. The receptors come from a man aged 18-30 years with type 1 diabetes.

The rearrangement links TRBV30 to TRBJ1-3; 8 nucleotides agree with TRBD1. CDR3 length equals 15 residues. Germline CDR1 and CDR2: GTSNPN and SVGIG (reference sequence). With V trimmed by 3 bases and J by 0 bases, 4 bases remained unmatched. The CDR3 region is CAWRYRGSSGNTIYF. The CDR3 DNA sequence: TGTGCCTGGAGGTACAGGGGGAGCTCTGGAAACACCATATATTTT.

The chain carries TRBV4-2 and TRBJ1-4; maybe TRBD1 (5 bases). The germline V and J ends were trimmed by 1 base and 7 bases, with 16 bases remaining between them. This CDR3 is built from 16 residues. CDR1 is LGHNA, CDR2 YNFKEQ, per germline. The CDR3 loop is CASSQGEGSEGEKLFF. In DNA form, the CDR3 reads TGTGCCAGCAGCCAAGGCGAGGGGAGTGAGGGTGAAAAACTGTTTTTT.

The V call is TRBV2, the J call TRBJ1-4; TRBD1 matches 7 bases. Trimming at V came to 4 bases and at J to 7 bases, leaving 6 bases not matched to a gene. This CDR3 is built from 14 residues. CDR1 is SNHLY and CDR2 is FYNNEI in the germline V gene. CDR3 amino acids: CASSGVGGGEKLFF. As DNA, the CDR3 is TGTGCCAGCAGTGGGGTAGGGGGCGGTGAAAAACTGTTTTTT.

A few counts support this clone. The V call is TRBV9, the J call TRBJ1-6, with D possibly matching TRBD1 (6 bases). Germline V gene lookup returns CDR1 SGDLS and CDR2 YYNGEE. V lost 6 bases, J lost 6 bases, and 7 bases lay in between. The CDR3 is 12 residues long. CDR3 protein: CASTQGNSPLHF. The CDR3 DNA follows: TGTGCCAGCACACAGGGTAATTCACCCCTCCACTTT.

The table lists this clone with a few counts. The chain combines TRBV7-3 with TRBJ2-5; 9 bases are a match to TRBD1. CDR1 is SGHTA, CDR2 FQGTGA, per germline. The CDR3 consists of 14 residues. V dropped 5 bases and J dropped 5; count of bases not matched to a gene: 6. As DNA, the CDR3 is TGTGCCAGCAGCGGCACAGGGGGCGGCGAGACCCAGTACTTC. Protein: CASSGTGGGETQYF.

This clone has just a few counts. The chain couples TRBV11-2 to TRBJ2-5; 11 nucleotides align to TRBD2. The J segment lost 2 bases and the V segment lost 2 bases, leaving 4 bases of the junction unmatched. The CDR3 totals 16 residues. Germline loops: CDR1 SGHAT, CDR2 FQNNGV. The CDR3 loop is CASSLRASGGQETQYF. In DNA, the CDR3 is TGTGCCAGCAGCTTAAGGGCTAGCGGGGGGCAAGAGACCCAGTACTTC.

A few counts support this clone. The V call is TRBV19, the J call TRBJ2-2, with 9 positions matching TRBD2. Per germline, CDR1 LNHDA and CDR2 SQIVND (reference sequence). The CDR3 length is 16 residues. With 10 bases clipped from V and 5 bases from J, the junction kept 14 bases outside the gene matches. The chain's CDR3 is CATAQSGAGGTGELFF. DNA of the CDR3: TGTGCCACCGCCCAGAGTGGAGCGGGGGGAACCGGGGAGCTGTTTTTT.

This clone was seen only a few times. The chain has TRBV7-9 and TRBJ2-5; 8 nucleotides match TRBD2. The germline V gene encodes CDR1 SEHNR and CDR2 FQNEAQ (reference sequence). Trimming removed 1 base from V and 1 base from J; junction bases left unmatched: 2. This CDR3 is 15 amino acids long. CDR3 region: CASSLEAGGQETQYF. The CDR3 nucleotides read TGTGCCAGCAGCTTAGAGGCGGGAGGCCAAGAGACCCAGTACTTC.

This clone was seen a few times. The V call is TRBV5-4, the J call TRBJ1-2; 7 bases agree with TRBD1. Germline V CDR1 and CDR2: SGHNT, YYREEE (reference sequence). Trimming cost V 5 bases and J 4 bases; bases outside gene matches: 5. This CDR3 is 13 amino acids long. CDR3: CASSTGETYGYTF. The CDR3 nucleotides read TGTGCCAGCAGTACAGGGGAAACCTATGGCTACACCTTC. Full variable domain (missing parts from reference TRBV5-4 and TRBJ1-2): ETGVTQSPTHLIKTRGQQVTLRCSSQSGHNTVSWYQQALGQGPQFIFQYYREEENGRGNFPPRFSGLQFPNYSSELNVNALELDDSALYLCASSTGETYGYTFGSGTRLTVV.

This clone was counted only a few times. The rearrangement joins TRBV7-2 to TRBJ2-7, with D uncertain. The CDR3 totals 14 residues. The V end was cut by 6 bases, the J end by 0 bases, with 12 bases between. Germline CDR1 is SGHTA and CDR2 is FQGNSA. The CDR3 sequence: CASRPARLSYEQYF. In DNA, the CDR3 is TGTGCCAGCAGACCGGCTCGTCTCTCCTACGAGCAGTACTTC.

The rearrangement joins TRBV5-1 to TRBJ2-2; tentatively, D is TRBD1 (5 bases). This CDR3 comprises 16 residues. V lost 2 bases to trimming and J lost 1 base, with 12 bases between them. Germline CDR1 SGHRS, CDR2 YFSETQ. The CDR3 sequence: CASSLTATENTGELFF. As DNA, the CDR3 is TGCGCCAGCAGCTTAACGGCGACAGAGAACACCGGGGAGCTGTTTTTT.

The chain has TRBV7-3 and TRBJ2-1; 9 positions agree with TRBD2. The CDR3 runs 15 residues. Unmatched junction bases numbered 3, after V lost 4 bases and J lost 2 bases. CDR1 SGHTA and CDR2 FQGTGA come from the germline V gene. The CDR3 reads CASSSSGGPYNEQFF. Written as DNA, the CDR3 is TGTGCCAGCAGCTCCAGCGGGGGGCCCTACAATGAGCAGTTCTTC. The variable domain in full, with the rest retrieved from reference TRBV7-3 and TRBJ2-1, is GAGVSQTPSNKVTEKGKYVELRCDPISGHTALYWYRQSLGQGPEFLIYFQGTGAADDSGLPNDRFFAVRPEGSVSTLKIQRTERGDSAVYLCASSSSGGPYNEQFFGPGTRLTVL.

The CDR3 nucleotides are TGTGCCAGCAGCTTCACAGGGGCGGGGGAGACCCAGTACTTC. It codes for CASSFTGAGETQYF. The J gene is TRBJ2-5, the V gene TRBV5-4; a weak D match, TRBD1 (7 bases). The CDR3 loop spans 14 amino acids. Trimming removed 2 bases from V and 5 bases from J, with 13 bases in between. Germline loops: CDR1 SGHNT, CDR2 YYREEE (reference sequence).

The rearrangement joins TRBV11-2 to TRBJ2-7; no firm D call. CDR1 is SGHAT, CDR2 FQNNGV, per germline. This CDR3 spans 11 amino acids. V gave up 4 bases and J gave up 2 bases, with 3 bases separating them. The CDR3 DNA reads TGTGCCAGCAGCTCTGCCTACGAGCAGTACTTC. Translated: CASSSAYEQYF.

The chain couples TRBV2 to TRBJ1-2; D unresolved. The CDR3 has 13 residues. V lost 2 bases, J lost 5 bases, and 9 bases lay in between. CDR1 and CDR2 from the germline V gene are SNHLY and FYNNEI. CDR3 nucleotide sequence: TGTGCCAGCAGTGAAACCCCAGCGTATGGCTACACCTTC. The encoded protein is CASSETPAYGYTF.

Details on this clone: Mismatch with germline at one junction end may stem from a read error. The V call is TRBV20-1, the J call TRBJ1-2, with a weak D call TRBD1 (5 bases). CDR3 length: 11 amino acids. Germline V gene lookup returns CDR1 DFQATT and CDR2 SNEGSKA (reference sequence). This CDR3 is CSARDRGAGAF. The CDR3 DNA is TGCAGTGCTAGAGATCGAGGTGCGGGGGCCTTC.

The table lists this clone with a few counts. V gene TRBV5-1 combines with J gene TRBJ2-1; D remains unclear. Between the trimmed V and J ends, which lost 0 bases and 9 bases, there was a span of 7 bases. The CDR3 covers 12 residues. Germline V gene lookup returns CDR1 SGHRS and CDR2 YFSETQ. The CDR3 loop reads CASSLEGTEQFF. CDR3 in DNA: TGCGCCAGCAGCTTGGAAGGTACTGAGCAGTTCTTC.

The gene calls are TRBV7-8 and TRBJ1-6; 7 bases line up with TRBD1. The germline gives CDR1 SGHVS, CDR2 FQNEAQ. J was trimmed by 7 bases and V by 2 bases; bases with no gene match: 5. This CDR3 comprises 15 residues. CDR3: CASSLSGTENSPLHF. Written as DNA, the CDR3 is TGTGCCAGCAGCTTATCCGGGACAGAGAATTCACCCCTCCACTTT. The variable domain in full, with the rest retrieved from reference TRBV7-8 and TRBJ1-6, is GAGVSQSPRYKVAKRGQDVALRCDPISGHVSLFWYQQALGQGPEFLTYFQNEAQLDKSGLPSDRFFAERPEGSVSTLKIQRTQQEDSAVYLCASSLSGTENSPLHFGNGTRLTVT.

This clone was counted a few times. The genes are TRBV10-3 and TRBJ2-3; 8 bases are a match to TRBD2. Germline assignment: CDR1 ENHRY and CDR2 SYGVKD. This CDR3 is built from 15 residues. V lost 0 bases, J lost 2 bases, and 1 base stayed unmatched. CDR3 sequence: CAISESSGVTDTQYF. CDR3 DNA sequence: TGTGCCATCAGTGAGTCTAGCGGGGTCACAGATACGCAGTATTTT.

The V gene is TRBV25-1, the J gene TRBJ1-3; the D is unclear. Per the germline V gene, CDR1 is MGHDK and CDR2 is SYGVNS. The length of the CDR3 is 13 residues. V was trimmed by 5 bases and J by 0 bases, leaving 5 bases between them. CDR3 sequence (DNA): TGTGCCAGCAGTTACAGCTCTGGAAACACCATATATTTT. It specifies CASSYSSGNTIYF. Supplemented by reference TRBV25-1 and TRBJ1-3, the full variable domain reads EADIYQTPRYLVIGTGKKITLECSQTMGHDKMYWYQQDPGMELHLIHYSYGVNSTEKGDLSSESTVSRIRTEHFPLTLESARPSHTSQYLCASSYSSGNTIYFGEGSWLTVV.

With respect to this clone: The sample carries other DNA sequences with the same CDR3. The rearrangement uses TRBV19 and TRBJ2-5; 9 bases are shared with TRBD1. Germline values: CDR1 LNHDA, CDR2 SQIVND (reference sequence). The CDR3 has 13 amino acids. V was pared by 8 bases and J by 3 bases, with 4 bases of the junction left unmatched. The CDR3 sequence: CASSRDREETQYF. CDR3 coding DNA: TGTGCCAGTTCTCGGGACAGGGAAGAGACCCAGTACTTC.

The rearrangement joins TRBV7-2 to TRBJ2-1; TRBD1 matches at 9 bases. Unmatched junction bases numbered 10, after V lost 8 bases and J lost 5 bases. CDR1 and CDR2 (germline): SGHTA, FQGNSA. The CDR3 totals 15 residues. CDR3 coding DNA: TGTGCCAGCTCGGAGACAGGGGGGACAAACAATGAGCAGTTCTTC. Its translation: CASSETGGTNNEQFF. The whole variable domain, filled in from reference TRBV7-2 and TRBJ2-1, reads GAGVSQSPSNKVTEKGKDVELRCDPISGHTALYWYRQSLGQGLEFLIYFQGNSAPDKSGLPSDRFSAERTGGSVSTLTIQRTQQEDSAVYLCASSETGGTNNEQFFGPGTRLTVL.

This clone was counted only a few times. The chain joins TRBV9 to TRBJ2-1; D assignment may be TRBD1 or TRBD2 (5 bases each). Germline values: CDR1 SGDLS, CDR2 YYNGEE. The CDR3 covers 16 residues. V lost 3 bases, J lost 5 bases, and 18 bases lay in between. CDR3 nucleotide sequence: TGTGCCAGCAGCGGACTGCAGGGAGTAGGGGACAATGAGCAGTTCTTC. Translated, it gives CASSGLQGVGDNEQFF.

CDR3 DNA: TGTGCCAGCGACGCCTACGGCAGGGGTGGCAATGAGCAGTTCTTC. This sequence encodes CASDAYGRGGNEQFF. The chain employs TRBV5-6 and TRBJ2-1, with a weak D call TRBD1 (6 bases). The CDR3 has 15 residues. From germline, CDR1 is SGHDT and CDR2 YYEEEE. V lost 7 bases and J 6 bases, leaving 20 bases between the germline ends.

This clone has only a few counts. The V call is TRBV27, the J call TRBJ1-5; TRBD1 matches 8 bases. Looked up from germline, CDR1 is MNHEY and CDR2 is SMNVEV (reference sequence). The CDR3 contains 13 residues. The V gene end was trimmed by 6 bases and the J gene end by 9 bases; junction bases not matched to a gene: 7. CDR3: CASRDRDSGPQHF. Here the CDR3 DNA reads TGTGCCAGCAGGGACAGGGATTCGGGGCCCCAGCATTTT.

This clone was seen only a few times. The chain has TRBV28 and TRBJ2-7; D gene unclear. CDR1 and CDR2 (germline): MDHEN, SYDVKM. V lost 5 bases and J 4 bases, leaving 15 bases between the germline ends. The CDR3 extends over 14 amino acids. The CDR3 coding sequence is TGTGCCAGCAGTCCCCCTCGGACCGAGTACGAGCAGTACTTC. This codes for CASSPPRTEYEQYF.

Concerning this clone: Additional DNA sequences in this sample encode the identical CDR3. V gene TRBV28 combines with J gene TRBJ1-2, with D unresolved. The CDR3 runs 12 residues. Germline loops: CDR1 MDHEN, CDR2 SYDVKM. Trimming took off 2 bases at V and 4 bases at J, with 5 bases between the two ends. The CDR3 nucleotides read TGTGCCAGCAGTTTAGACCTCTATGGCTACACCTTC. Its protein product is CASSLDLYGYTF.

V and J are TRBV11-3 and TRBJ1-5, with no clear D. Deletions cut 2 bases from V and 5 bases from J, with 7 bases between. The CDR3 totals 13 residues. CDR1 is SGHNT and CDR2 is YENEEA in the germline V gene. CDR3 in amino acids: CASSLQEDQPQHF. In DNA form, the CDR3 reads TGTGCCAGCAGCTTACAAGAGGATCAGCCCCAGCATTTT.